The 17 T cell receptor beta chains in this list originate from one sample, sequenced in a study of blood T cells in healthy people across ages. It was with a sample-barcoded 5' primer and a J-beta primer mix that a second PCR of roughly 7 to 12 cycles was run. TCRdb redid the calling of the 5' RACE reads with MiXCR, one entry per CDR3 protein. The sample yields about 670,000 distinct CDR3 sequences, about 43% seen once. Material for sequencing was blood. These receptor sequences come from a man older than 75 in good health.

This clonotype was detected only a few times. This CDR3 reads CSAGGGGRYRTDTQYF. CDR3 nucleotides: TGCAGTGCCGGGGGAGGAGGGAGGTATAGAACAGATACGCAGTATTTT. The chain links TRBV20-1 to TRBJ2-3, with D maybe TRBD2 (6 bases). Per germline, CDR1 DFQATT and CDR2 SNEGSKA (reference sequence). The CDR3 is made up of 16 amino acids. V was pared by 6 bases and J by 3 bases, with 22 bases between.

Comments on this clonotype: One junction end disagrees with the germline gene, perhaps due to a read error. The CDR3 loop is CSATDTNEKLFF. In DNA, the CDR3 is TGCAGTGCCACAGATACTAATGAAAAGCTGTTTTTT. The rearrangement links TRBV20-1 to TRBJ1-4; D is undetermined. This CDR3 is 12 amino acids long. Looked up from germline, CDR1 is DFQATT and CDR2 is SNEGSKA (reference sequence).

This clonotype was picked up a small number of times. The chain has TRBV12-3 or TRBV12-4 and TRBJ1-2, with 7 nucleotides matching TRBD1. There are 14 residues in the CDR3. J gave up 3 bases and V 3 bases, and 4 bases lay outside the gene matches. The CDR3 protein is CASSLSGGYYGYTF. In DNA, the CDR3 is TGTGCCAGCAGTTTGTCAGGGGGTTACTATGGCTACACCTTC.

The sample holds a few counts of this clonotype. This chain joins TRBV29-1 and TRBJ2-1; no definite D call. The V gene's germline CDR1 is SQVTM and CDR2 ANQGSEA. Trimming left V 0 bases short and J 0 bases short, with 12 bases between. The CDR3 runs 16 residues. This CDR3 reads CSVEEGSKSSYNEQFF. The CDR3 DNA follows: TGCAGCGTTGAAGAGGGGTCTAAAAGCTCCTACAATGAGCAGTTCTTC.

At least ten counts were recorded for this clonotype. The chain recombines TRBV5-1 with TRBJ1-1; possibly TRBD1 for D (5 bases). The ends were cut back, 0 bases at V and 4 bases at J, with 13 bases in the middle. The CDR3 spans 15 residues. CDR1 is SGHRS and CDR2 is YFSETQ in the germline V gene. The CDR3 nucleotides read TGCGCCAGCAGCTTGGATCCGGGGGTGAGCACTGAAGCTTTCTTT. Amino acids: CASSLDPGVSTEAFF.

DNA of the CDR3: TGTGCCAGCAGCCAAGATTACTCCGGGACAGCTAAAAACATTCAGTACTTC. Protein product: CASSQDYSGTAKNIQYF. The chain uses TRBV4-2 and TRBJ2-4, with 7 bases fitting TRBD1. The CDR3 contains 17 residues. The ends lost 0 bases at V and 4 bases at J; junction bases unmatched: 9. Germline assignment: CDR1 LGHNA and CDR2 YNFKEQ.

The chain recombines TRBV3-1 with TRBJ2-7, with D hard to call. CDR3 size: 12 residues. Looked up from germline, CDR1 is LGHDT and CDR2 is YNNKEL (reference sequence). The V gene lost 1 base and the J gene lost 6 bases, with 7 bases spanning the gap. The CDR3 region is CASSQVGFEQYF. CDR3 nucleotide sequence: TGTGCCAGCAGCCAAGTGGGGTTCGAGCAGTACTTC.

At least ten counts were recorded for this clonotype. CDR3 sequence reads: CASSVAAGGPYEQYF. CDR3 bases: TGTGCCAGCAGCGTAGCTGCGGGAGGGCCGTACGAGCAGTACTTC. The V gene is TRBV9, the J gene TRBJ2-7, with 9 positions matching TRBD2. The germline CDR1 and CDR2 sequences are SGDLS and YYNGEE. V lost 0 bases to trimming and J lost 4 bases; unmatched junction nucleotides: 5. The CDR3 loop spans 15 amino acids.

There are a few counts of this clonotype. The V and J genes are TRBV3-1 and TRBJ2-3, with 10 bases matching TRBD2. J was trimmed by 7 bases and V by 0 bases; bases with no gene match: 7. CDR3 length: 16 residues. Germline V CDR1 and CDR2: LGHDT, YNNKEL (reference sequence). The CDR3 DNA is TGTGCCAGCAGCCAAGATTCAAGCGGGGGGGCATATACGCAGTATTTT. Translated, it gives CASSQDSSGGAYTQYF.

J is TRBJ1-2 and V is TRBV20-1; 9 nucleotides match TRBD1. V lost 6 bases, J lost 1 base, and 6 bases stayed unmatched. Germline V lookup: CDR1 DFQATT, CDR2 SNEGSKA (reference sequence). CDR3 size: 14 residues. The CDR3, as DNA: TGCAGTGCAGGAGGACAGGGGCATAACTATGGCTACACCTTC. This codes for CSAGGQGHNYGYTF.

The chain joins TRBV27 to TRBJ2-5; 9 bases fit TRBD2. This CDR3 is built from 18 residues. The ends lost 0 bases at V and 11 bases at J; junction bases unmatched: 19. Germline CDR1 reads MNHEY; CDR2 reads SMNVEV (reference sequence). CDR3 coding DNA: TGTGCCAGCAGTTTATCGACCAGGGTAGTAGCGGGAGTCGATGAGCAGTACTTC. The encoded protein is CASSLSTRVVAGVDEQYF.

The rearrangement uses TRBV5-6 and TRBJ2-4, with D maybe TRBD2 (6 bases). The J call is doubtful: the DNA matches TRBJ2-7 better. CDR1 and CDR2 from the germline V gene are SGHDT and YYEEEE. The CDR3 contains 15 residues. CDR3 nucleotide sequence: TGTGCCAGCAGCCGGGGGATGAGTGGGTACTACGAGCAGTACTTC. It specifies CASSRGMSGYYEQYF.

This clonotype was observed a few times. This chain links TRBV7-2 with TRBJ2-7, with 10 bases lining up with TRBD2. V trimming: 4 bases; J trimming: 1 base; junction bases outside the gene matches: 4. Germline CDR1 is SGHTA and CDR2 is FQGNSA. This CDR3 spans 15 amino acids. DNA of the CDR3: TGTGCCAGCAGCTCGGGACTAGCGCGTTCCTACGAGCAGTACTTC. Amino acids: CASSSGLARSYEQYF.

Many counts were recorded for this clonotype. CDR3 region: CTTRGSSDTQYF. The CDR3, as DNA: TGCACCACTAGAGGTAGCTCAGATACGCAGTATTTT. The chain is built from TRBV20-1 and TRBJ2-3, with TRBD2 as a possible D gene (5 bases). Germline loops: CDR1 DFQATT, CDR2 SNEGSKA (reference sequence). The CDR3 runs to 12 residues.

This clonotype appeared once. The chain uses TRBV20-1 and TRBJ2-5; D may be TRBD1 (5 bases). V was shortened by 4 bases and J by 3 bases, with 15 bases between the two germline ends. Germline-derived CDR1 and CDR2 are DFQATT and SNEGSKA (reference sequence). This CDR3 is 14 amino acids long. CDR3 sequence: CSAKPLGHEETQYF. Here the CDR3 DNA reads TGCAGTGCTAAGCCCCTGGGGCACGAAGAGACCCAGTACTTC.

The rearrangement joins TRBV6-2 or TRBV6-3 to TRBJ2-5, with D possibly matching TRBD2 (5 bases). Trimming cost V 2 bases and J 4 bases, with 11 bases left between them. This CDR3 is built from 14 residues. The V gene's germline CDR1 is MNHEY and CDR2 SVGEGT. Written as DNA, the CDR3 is TGTGCCAGCAGTTACCTCGGGAAGGGAGAGACCCAGTACTTC. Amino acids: CASSYLGKGETQYF.

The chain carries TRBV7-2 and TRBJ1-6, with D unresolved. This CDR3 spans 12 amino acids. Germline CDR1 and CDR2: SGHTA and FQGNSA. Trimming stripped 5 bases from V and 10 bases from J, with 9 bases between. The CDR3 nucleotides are TGTGCCAGCAGCGAGTGGGCGTCACCCCTCCACTTT. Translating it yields CASSEWASPLHF. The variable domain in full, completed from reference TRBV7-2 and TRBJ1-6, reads GAGVSQSPSNKVTEKGKDVELRCDPISGHTALYWYRQSLGQGLEFLIYFQGNSAPDKSGLPSDRFSAERTGGSVSTLTIQRTQQEDSAVYLCASSEWASPLHFGNGTRLTVT.